This T cell receptor (beta chain) was obtained from a study of cytomegalovirus exposure and HLA in healthy donors. The PCR had 60 Vbeta and 13 Jbeta primers. The method was immunoSEQ multiplex PCR; TCRdb's version includes in-frame clones alone and lacks a portion of them. The sample lists 100,000 to 150,000 clones, 77% occurring once. This clone was detected a few times. Its specificity is not known. The CDR3 extends over 15 amino acids. Germline loops: CDR1 SGHRS, CDR2 YFSETQ. V was clipped by 2 bases and J by 3 bases; unmatched bases: 4. General study results and limits: Analysis performed later showed TCR beta chains linked to HLA being more clonally expanded than equally common others. Among immune exposure information, only CMV serostatus was available. Researchers catalogued roughly 170 TCR beta chains as cytomegalovirus-associated. Sequencing probably produced one cluster of sequence variants that were highly shared.

The J gene is TRBJ2-1, the V gene TRBV5-1; 8 bases map to TRBD1. What was sequenced was PBMCs. The sequence came from a male donor in good health and CMV-seropositive. The CDR3 region has the DNA TGCGCCAGCAGCTTCGGACAGGGAGGCTACAATGAGCAGTTCTTC. It specifies CASSFGQGGYNEQFF.